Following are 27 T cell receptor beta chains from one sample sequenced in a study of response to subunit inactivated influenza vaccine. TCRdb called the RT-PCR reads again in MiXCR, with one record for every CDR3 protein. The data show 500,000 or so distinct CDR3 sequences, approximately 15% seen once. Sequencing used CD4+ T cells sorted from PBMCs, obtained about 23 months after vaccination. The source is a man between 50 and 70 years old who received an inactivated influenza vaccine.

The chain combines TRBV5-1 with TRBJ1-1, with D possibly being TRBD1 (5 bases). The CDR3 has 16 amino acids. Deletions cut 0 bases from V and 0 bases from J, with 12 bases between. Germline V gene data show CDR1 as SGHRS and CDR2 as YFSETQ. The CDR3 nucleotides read TGCGCCAGCAGCTTGGCCCAGGGTATGGTGAACACTGAAGCTTTCTTT. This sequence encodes CASSLAQGMVNTEAFF.

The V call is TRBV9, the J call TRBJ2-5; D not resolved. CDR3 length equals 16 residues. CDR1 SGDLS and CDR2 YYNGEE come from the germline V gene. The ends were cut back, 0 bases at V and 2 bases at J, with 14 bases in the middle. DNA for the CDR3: TGTGCCAGCAGCGTAGCCCCGTCGTATGGGCAAGAGACCCAGTACTTC. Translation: CASSVAPSYGQETQYF.

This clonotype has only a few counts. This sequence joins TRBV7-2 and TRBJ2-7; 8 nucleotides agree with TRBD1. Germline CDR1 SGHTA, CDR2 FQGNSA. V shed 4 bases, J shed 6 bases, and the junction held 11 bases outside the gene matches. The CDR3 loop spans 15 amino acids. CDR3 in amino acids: CASSSGGQGGGEQYF. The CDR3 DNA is TGTGCCAGCAGCTCAGGCGGACAGGGAGGTGGCGAGCAGTACTTC.

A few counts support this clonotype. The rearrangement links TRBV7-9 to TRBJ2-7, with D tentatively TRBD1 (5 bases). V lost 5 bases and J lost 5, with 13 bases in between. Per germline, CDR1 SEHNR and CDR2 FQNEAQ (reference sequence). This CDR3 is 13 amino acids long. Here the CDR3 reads CASSRAGFHEQYF. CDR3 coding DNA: TGTGCCAGCAGCCGAGCAGGGTTCCACGAGCAGTACTTC.

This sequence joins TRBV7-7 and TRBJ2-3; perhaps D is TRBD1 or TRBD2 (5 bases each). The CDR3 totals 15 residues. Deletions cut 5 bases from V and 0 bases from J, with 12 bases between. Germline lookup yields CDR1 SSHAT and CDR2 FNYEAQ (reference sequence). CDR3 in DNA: TGTGCCAGCAGCCGGGACGGTACTAGCACAGATACGCAGTATTTT. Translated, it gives CASSRDGTSTDTQYF.

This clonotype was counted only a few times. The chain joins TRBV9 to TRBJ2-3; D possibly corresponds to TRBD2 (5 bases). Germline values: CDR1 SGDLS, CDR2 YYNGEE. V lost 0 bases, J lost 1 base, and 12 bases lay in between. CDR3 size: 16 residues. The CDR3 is CASSVGVGEGTDTQYF. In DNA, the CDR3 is TGTGCCAGCAGCGTAGGGGTGGGAGAGGGCACAGATACGCAGTATTTT.

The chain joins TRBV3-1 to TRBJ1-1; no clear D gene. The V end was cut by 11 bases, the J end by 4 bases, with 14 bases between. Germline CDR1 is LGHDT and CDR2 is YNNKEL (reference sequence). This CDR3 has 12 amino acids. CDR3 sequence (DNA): TGTGCCGCGGCCGGGCCCGGCACTGAAGCTTTCTTT. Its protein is CAAAGPGTEAFF.

CDR3 nucleotides: TGTGCCACCAGTGAACAGAGCGGGAGTAAAGCAGATACGCAGTATTTT. Translated, it gives CATSEQSGSKADTQYF. The V and J genes are TRBV24-1 and TRBJ2-3; 8 bases align to TRBD2. Germline V gene data show CDR1 as KGHDR and CDR2 as SFDVKD. The junction had 9 bases not matched to a gene; V was cut back by 4 bases and J by 4 bases. The CDR3 loop spans 16 amino acids.

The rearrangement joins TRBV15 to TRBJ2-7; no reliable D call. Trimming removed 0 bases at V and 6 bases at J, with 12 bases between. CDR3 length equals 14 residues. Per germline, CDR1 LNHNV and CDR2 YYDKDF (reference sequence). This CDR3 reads CATSRDVAAFEQYF. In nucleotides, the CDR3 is TGTGCCACCAGCAGAGATGTGGCGGCCTTCGAGCAGTACTTC. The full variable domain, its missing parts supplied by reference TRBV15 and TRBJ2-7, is DAMVIQNPRYQVTQFGKPVTLSCSQTLNHNVMYWYQQKSSQAPKLLFHYYDKDFNNEADTPDNFQSRRPNTSFCFLDIRSPGLGDTAMYLCATSRDVAAFEQYFGPGTRLTVT.

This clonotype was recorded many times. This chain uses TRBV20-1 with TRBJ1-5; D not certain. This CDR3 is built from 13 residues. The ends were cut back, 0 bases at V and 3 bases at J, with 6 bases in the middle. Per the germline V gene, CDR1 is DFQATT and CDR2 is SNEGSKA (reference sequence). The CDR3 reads CSARDRINQPQHF. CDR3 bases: TGCAGTGCTAGAGACCGCATCAATCAGCCCCAGCATTTT.

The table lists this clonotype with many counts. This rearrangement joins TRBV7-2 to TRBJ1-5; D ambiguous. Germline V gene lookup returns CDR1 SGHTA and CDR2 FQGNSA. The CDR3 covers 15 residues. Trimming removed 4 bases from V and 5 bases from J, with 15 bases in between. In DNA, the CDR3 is TGTGCCAGCAGCTATACCCTTGGGCCGTATCAGCCCCAGCATTTT. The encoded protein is CASSYTLGPYQPQHF.

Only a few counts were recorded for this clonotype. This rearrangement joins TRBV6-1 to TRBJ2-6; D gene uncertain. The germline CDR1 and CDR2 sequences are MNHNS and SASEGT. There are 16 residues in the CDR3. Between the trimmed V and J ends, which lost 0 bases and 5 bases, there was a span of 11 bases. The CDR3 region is CASSEALRRRANVLTF. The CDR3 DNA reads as TGTGCCAGCAGTGAAGCGTTAAGACGAAGGGCCAACGTCCTGACTTTC.

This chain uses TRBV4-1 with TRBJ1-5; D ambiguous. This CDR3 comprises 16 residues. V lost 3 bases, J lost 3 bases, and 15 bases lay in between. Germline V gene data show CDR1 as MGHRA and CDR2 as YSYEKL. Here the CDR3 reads CASSQFWEGPNQPQHF. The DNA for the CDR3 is TGCGCCAGCAGCCAGTTCTGGGAGGGCCCCAATCAGCCCCAGCATTTT.

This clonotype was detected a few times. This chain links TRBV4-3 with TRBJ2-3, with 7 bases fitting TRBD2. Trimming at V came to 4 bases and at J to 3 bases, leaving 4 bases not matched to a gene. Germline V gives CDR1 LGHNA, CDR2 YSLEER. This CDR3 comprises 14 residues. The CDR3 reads CASSPGLETDTQYF. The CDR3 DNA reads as TGCGCCAGCAGCCCCGGACTAGAGACAGATACGCAGTATTTT.

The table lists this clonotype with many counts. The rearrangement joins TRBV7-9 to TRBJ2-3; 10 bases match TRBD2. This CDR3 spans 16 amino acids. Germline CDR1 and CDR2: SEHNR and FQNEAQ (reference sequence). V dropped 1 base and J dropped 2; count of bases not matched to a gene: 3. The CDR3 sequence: CASSLEGLALTDTQYF. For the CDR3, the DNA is TGTGCCAGCAGCTTAGAGGGACTAGCGCTCACAGATACGCAGTATTTT. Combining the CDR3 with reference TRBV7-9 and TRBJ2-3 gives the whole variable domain DTGVSQNPRHKITKRGQNVTFRCDPISEHNRLYWYRQTLGQGPEFLTYFQNEAQLEKSRLLSDRFSAERPKGSFSTLEIQRTEQGDSAMYLCASSLEGLALTDTQYFGPGTRLTVL.

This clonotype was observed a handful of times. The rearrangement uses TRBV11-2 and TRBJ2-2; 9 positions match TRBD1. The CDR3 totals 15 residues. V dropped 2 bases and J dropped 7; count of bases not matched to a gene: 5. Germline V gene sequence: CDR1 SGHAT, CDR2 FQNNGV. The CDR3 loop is CASSLNRGLGGELFF. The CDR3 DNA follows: TGTGCCAGCAGCTTAAACAGGGGGCTAGGCGGGGAGCTGTTTTTT.

The chain's CDR3 is CASSLPGGFEQFF. The CDR3, as DNA: TGTGCCAGCAGTTTACCAGGGGGCTTTGAGCAGTTCTTC. The gene calls are TRBV28 and TRBJ2-1; 8 bases are shared with TRBD1. Trimming cost V 2 bases and J 9 bases; bases outside gene matches: 3. From germline, CDR1 is MDHEN and CDR2 SYDVKM. The CDR3 runs to 13 residues.

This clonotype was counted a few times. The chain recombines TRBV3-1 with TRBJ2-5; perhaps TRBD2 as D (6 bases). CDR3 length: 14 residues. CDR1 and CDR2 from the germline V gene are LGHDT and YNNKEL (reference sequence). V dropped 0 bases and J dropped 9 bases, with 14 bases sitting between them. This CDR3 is CASSQDSALAPQYF. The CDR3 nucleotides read TGTGCCAGCAGCCAAGATTCGGCCCTAGCGCCCCAGTACTTC.

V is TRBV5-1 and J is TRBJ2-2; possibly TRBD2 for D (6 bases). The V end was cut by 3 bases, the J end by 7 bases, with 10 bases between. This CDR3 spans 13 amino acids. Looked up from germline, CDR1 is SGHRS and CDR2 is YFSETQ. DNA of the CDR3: TGCGCCAGCAGCTCAGGAGGGATCGGGGAGCTGTTTTTT. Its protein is CASSSGGIGELFF.

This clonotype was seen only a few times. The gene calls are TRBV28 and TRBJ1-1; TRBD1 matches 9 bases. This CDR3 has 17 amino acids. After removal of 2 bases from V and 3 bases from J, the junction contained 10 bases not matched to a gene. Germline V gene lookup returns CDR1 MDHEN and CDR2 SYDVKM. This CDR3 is CASSLLTGGGADTEAFF. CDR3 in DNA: TGTGCCAGCAGTTTACTCACAGGGGGCGGAGCGGACACTGAAGCTTTCTTT.

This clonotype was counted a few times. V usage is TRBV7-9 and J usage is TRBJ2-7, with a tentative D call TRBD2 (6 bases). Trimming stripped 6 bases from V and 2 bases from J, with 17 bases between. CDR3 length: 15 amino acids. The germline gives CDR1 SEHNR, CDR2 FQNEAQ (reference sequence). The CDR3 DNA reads TGTGCCAGCAGTCCCGACGGAGGGCGGACCTACGAGCAGTACTTC. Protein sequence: CASSPDGGRTYEQYF. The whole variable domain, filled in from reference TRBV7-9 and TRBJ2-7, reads DTGVSQNPRHKITKRGQNVTFRCDPISEHNRLYWYRQTLGQGPEFLTYFQNEAQLEKSRLLSDRFSAERPKGSFSTLEIQRTEQGDSAMYLCASSPDGGRTYEQYFGPGTRLTVT.

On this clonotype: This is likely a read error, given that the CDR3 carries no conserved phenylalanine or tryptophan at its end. CDR3 sequence: CASSFAGQPMNTEAFL. The CDR3 DNA reads as TGTGCCAGCAGTTTTGCGGGACAGCCTATGAACACTGAAGCTTTCTTA. The rearrangement uses TRBV28 and TRBJ1-1, with TRBD1 matching 7 bases. This CDR3 has 16 amino acids. The J segment lost 0 bases and the V segment lost 3 bases, leaving 7 bases of the junction unmatched. Germline V gene lookup returns CDR1 MDHEN and CDR2 SYDVKM.

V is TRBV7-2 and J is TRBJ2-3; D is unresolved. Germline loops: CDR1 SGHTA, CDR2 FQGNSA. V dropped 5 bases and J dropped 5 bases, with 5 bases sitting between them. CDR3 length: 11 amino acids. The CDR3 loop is CASSQQDTQYF. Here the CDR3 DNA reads TGTGCCAGCAGCCAGCAAGATACGCAGTATTTT.

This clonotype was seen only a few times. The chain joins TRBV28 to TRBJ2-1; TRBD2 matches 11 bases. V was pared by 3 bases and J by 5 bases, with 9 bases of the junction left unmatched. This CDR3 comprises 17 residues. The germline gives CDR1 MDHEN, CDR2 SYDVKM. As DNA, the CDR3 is TGTGCCAGCAGTTTGTTAGCGGGGGGGCTGCTCGACAATGAGCAGTTCTTC. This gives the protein CASSLLAGGLLDNEQFF.

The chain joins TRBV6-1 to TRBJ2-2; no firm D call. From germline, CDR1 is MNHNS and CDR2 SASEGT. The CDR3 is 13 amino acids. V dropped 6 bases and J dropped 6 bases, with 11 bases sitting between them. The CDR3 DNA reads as TGTGCCAGCAGAAGGATAGGGTCCGGGGAGCTGTTTTTT. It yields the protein CASRRIGSGELFF.

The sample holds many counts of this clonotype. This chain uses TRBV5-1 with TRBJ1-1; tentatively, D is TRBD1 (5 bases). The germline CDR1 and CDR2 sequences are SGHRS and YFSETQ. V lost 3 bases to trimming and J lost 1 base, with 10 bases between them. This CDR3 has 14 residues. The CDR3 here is CASSSADRNTEAFF. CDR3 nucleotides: TGCGCCAGCAGCTCGGCAGACAGGAACACTGAAGCTTTCTTT.

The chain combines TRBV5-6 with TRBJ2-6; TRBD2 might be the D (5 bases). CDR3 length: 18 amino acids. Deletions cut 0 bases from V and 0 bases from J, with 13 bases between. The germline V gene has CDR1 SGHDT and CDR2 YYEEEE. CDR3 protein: CASSLVGRGRSGANVLTF. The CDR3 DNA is TGTGCCAGCAGCTTGGTAGGGAGAGGGCGCTCTGGGGCCAACGTCCTGACTTTC.